One and the same sample provided the 21 T cell receptor beta chains below, sequenced in a study of T cells in Graves' hyperthyroidism and ophthalmopathy. Researchers amplified the TCR beta CDR3 regions from RNA transcripts. A first-round RT-PCR of the TCR CDR3 used the HTBI primer set. MiXCR, applied by TCRdb to the multiplex PCR reads, yields one record per CDR3 protein. Of hundreds of thousands of distinct CDR3 sequences in the sample, about 20% were seen once. The specimen was blood. All receptors derive from a man aged 30 to 39 with Graves' ophthalmopathy.

In its sample, this clonotype was seen a few times. CDR3 amino acids: CSAPRVSYNEQFF. The CDR3 region has the DNA TGCAGCGCCCCGAGGGTTTCCTACAATGAGCAGTTCTTC. This chain connects TRBV29-1 to TRBJ2-1; D might be TRBD2 (5 bases). V was clipped by 7 bases and J by 1 base, with 11 bases between them. The CDR3 runs to 13 residues. Germline assignment: CDR1 SQVTM and CDR2 ANQGSEA.

In this sample, this clonotype turned up a few times. V usage is TRBV29-1 and J usage is TRBJ2-1, with a weak D call TRBD2 (6 bases). This CDR3 is 13 amino acids long. The ends were cut back, 6 bases at V and 3 bases at J, with 12 bases in the middle. The germline V gene encodes CDR1 SQVTM and CDR2 ANQGSEA. As DNA, the CDR3 is TGCAGCGTCTTGACTAGAGACTACAATGAGCAGTTCTTC. It codes for CSVLTRDYNEQFF.

This chain's CDR3 is CATSDPRTGGLLTF. The CDR3 nucleotides read TGTGCCACCAGTGATCCCCGGACAGGGGGCCTCCTCACCTTC. The genes are TRBV24-1 and TRBJ1-2; 11 bases fit TRBD1. The CDR3 is 14 residues long. The germline CDR1 and CDR2 sequences are KGHDR and SFDVKD. After removal of 3 bases from V and 13 bases from J, the junction contained 9 bases not matched to a gene.

This clonotype has only a few counts. DNA of the CDR3: TGCGCCAGCAGCCAAGATGGTCCCCCGTCGCAGTATTTT. Amino acids: CASSQDGPPSQYF. This chain uses TRBV4-1 with TRBJ2-3; the D is unclear. The ends were cut back, 0 bases at V and 10 bases at J, with 11 bases in the middle. The germline V gene has CDR1 MGHRA and CDR2 YSYEKL. The length of the CDR3 is 13 residues.

This clonotype came up many times. This chain connects TRBV11-3 to TRBJ2-1; 11 bases are shared with TRBD2. Trimming took 3 bases from V and 6 from J; bases not matched to a gene: 7. Per germline, CDR1 SGHNT and CDR2 YENEEA. The CDR3 is 16 residues long. CDR3 nucleotide sequence: TGTGCCAGCAGCTTCAACCTAGCGGGAGGTCTCAATGAGCAGTTCTTC. Protein: CASSFNLAGGLNEQFF. Complete variable domain (other parts from reference TRBV11-3 and TRBJ2-1): EAGVVQSPRYKIIEKKQPVAFWCNPISGHNTLYWYLQNLGQGPELLIRYENEEAVDDSQLPKDRFSAERLKGVDSTLKIQPAELGDSAVYLCASSFNLAGGLNEQFFGPGTRLTVL.

The chain couples TRBV10-3 to TRBJ2-7; D is possibly TRBD2 (5 bases). Between the trimmed V and J ends, which lost 4 bases and 4 bases, there was a span of 11 bases. CDR3 length equals 13 residues. Germline values: CDR1 ENHRY, CDR2 SYGVKD. DNA of the CDR3: TGTGCCATCAGTGTGGAAGGGAGATACGAGCAGTACTTC. Translation gives CAISVEGRYEQYF.

This clonotype was seen a few times. The chain couples TRBV20-1 to TRBJ1-6, with 7 positions matching TRBD1. Germline V gene data show CDR1 as DFQATT and CDR2 as SNEGSKA (reference sequence). J lost 5 bases, V lost 6 bases, and 4 bases had no gene match. CDR3 size: 13 residues. CDR3 protein: CSAPGQNNSPLHF. The CDR3 nucleotides read TGCAGTGCCCCGGGACAGAATAATTCACCCCTCCACTTT.

In the case of this clonotype: This could be a read error, since a much larger clone is one nucleotide away. The V call is TRBV11-1, the J call TRBJ2-1; TRBD1 aligns across 8 bases. The CDR3 spans 12 residues. With V trimmed by 3 bases and J by 8 bases, 0 bases remained unmatched. The V gene's germline CDR1 is SGHAT and CDR2 FQDESV (reference sequence). CDR3 region: CASSLTGDEQFF. CDR3 DNA sequence: TGTGCCAGCAGCTTGACAGGGGATGAGCAGTTCTTC.

The V and J genes are TRBV28 and TRBJ1-2; D gene unclear. The CDR3 runs 15 residues. V dropped 7 bases and J dropped 4 bases, with 19 bases sitting between them. Germline V gives CDR1 MDHEN, CDR2 SYDVKM. CDR3 bases: TGTGCCAGCACCCCGACCTCTACAGTGGGCTATGGCTACACCTTC. This sequence encodes CASTPTSTVGYGYTF.

This clonotype was detected only a few times. The chain carries TRBV9 and TRBJ2-5; 8 nucleotides match TRBD2. From germline, CDR1 is SGDLS and CDR2 YYNGEE. The CDR3 contains 15 residues. The J segment lost 6 bases and the V segment lost 5 bases, leaving 12 bases of the junction unmatched. The CDR3 sequence: CASSLAFKREKTQYF. As DNA, the CDR3 is TGTGCCAGCAGTTTAGCCTTTAAGCGGGAGAAGACCCAGTACTTC.

The chain is built from TRBV29-1 and TRBJ2-5; maybe TRBD2 (5 bases). The ends were cut back, 8 bases at V and 7 bases at J, with 17 bases in the middle. The V gene's germline CDR1 is SQVTM and CDR2 ANQGSEA. The CDR3 covers 12 residues. CDR3 region: CSTREGVLTQYF. The CDR3 DNA sequence: TGCAGCACCCGCGAGGGTGTTTTGACCCAGTACTTC.

The rearrangement joins TRBV27 to TRBJ1-5, with 10 bases aligning to TRBD1. V shed 6 bases, J shed 3 bases, and the junction held 8 bases outside the gene matches. In germline, CDR1 is MNHEY, CDR2 SMNVEV (reference sequence). The CDR3 contains 16 residues. The CDR3 spells CASSPRDRGTNQPQHF. The CDR3 DNA sequence: TGTGCCAGCAGCCCCCGGGACAGGGGAACCAATCAGCCCCAGCATTTT.

In its sample, this clonotype was seen many times. This rearrangement joins TRBV10-3 to TRBJ2-7, with D unresolved. Germline CDR1 is ENHRY and CDR2 is SYGVKD. This CDR3 spans 14 amino acids. V was shortened by 4 bases and J by 6 bases, with 16 bases between the two germline ends. Here the CDR3 DNA reads TGTGCCATCAGTGGCGACATCGGAGCAGCCGAGCAGTACTTC. It specifies CAISGDIGAAEQYF.

This clonotype appeared many times. The chain employs TRBV11-3 and TRBJ2-1, with D possibly TRBD2 on 6 matching bases. The CDR3 sequence is 13 residues long. Germline CDR1 and CDR2: SGHNT and YENEEA. V lost 5 bases and J lost 5, with 10 bases in between. CDR3 residues: CASSQGLNNEQFF. CDR3 nucleotides: TGTGCCAGCAGCCAAGGACTAAACAATGAGCAGTTCTTC.

The chain uses TRBV6-1 and TRBJ2-7, with D maybe TRBD1 (6 bases). The V and J ends lost 6 bases and 0 bases respectively, with 15 bases between them. The CDR3 extends over 15 amino acids. CDR1 is MNHNS, CDR2 SASEGT, per germline. The CDR3 is CASRLTGPSSYEQYF. For the CDR3, the DNA is TGTGCCAGCAGACTGACAGGTCCTAGCTCCTACGAGCAGTACTTC.

With respect to this clonotype: Mismatch with germline at one junction end may stem from a read error. The rearrangement links TRBV20-1 to TRBJ2-1, with 7 bases that match TRBD2. Germline V gene sequence: CDR1 DFQATT, CDR2 SNEGSKA (reference sequence). CDR3 size: 16 residues. The CDR3 is CSAGDRAGVESNEQFF. The CDR3 DNA sequence: TGCAGTGCTGGAGATCGGGCGGGAGTGGAAAGCAATGAGCAGTTCTTC.

Many counts were recorded for this clonotype. The chain links TRBV5-1 to TRBJ1-4; possibly TRBD1 for D (5 bases). Trimming shortened V by 4 bases and J by 3 bases, and 13 bases separated the two germline ends. Germline V CDR1 and CDR2: SGHRS, YFSETQ. This CDR3 is 15 amino acids long. CDR3 amino acids: CASSSDRAANEKLFF. The CDR3 nucleotides are TGCGCCAGCAGCAGTGACAGAGCGGCTAATGAAAAACTGTTTTTT.

This clonotype came up once. The chain has TRBV20-1 and TRBJ1-2; 9 bases are a match to TRBD1. The CDR3 extends over 12 amino acids. Trimming took 3 bases from V and 8 from J; bases not matched to a gene: 4. Germline CDR1 DFQATT, CDR2 SNEGSKA (reference sequence). The CDR3 spells CSARGQGGGYTF. For the CDR3, the DNA is TGCAGTGCTAGGGGACAGGGCGGAGGCTACACCTTC.

This clonotype was observed a few times. The V gene is TRBV11-2, the J gene TRBJ2-7; no clear D. The germline V and J ends were trimmed by 5 bases and 2 bases, with 13 bases remaining between them. The CDR3 sequence is 14 residues long. Germline V gene data show CDR1 as SGHAT and CDR2 as FQNNGV. The CDR3 reads CASSVDGAPYEQYF. The CDR3 nucleotides are TGTGCCAGCAGCGTGGACGGAGCTCCCTACGAGCAGTACTTC.

The chain joins TRBV24-1 to TRBJ2-6; perhaps TRBD1 as D (5 bases). Germline-derived CDR1 and CDR2 are KGHDR and SFDVKD. This CDR3 spans 16 amino acids. Trimming took 9 bases from V and 0 from J, leaving 14 bases between them. The CDR3 region is CATGHLVSSGANVLTF. DNA of the CDR3: TGTGCCACCGGACATCTGGTTAGCTCTGGGGCCAACGTCCTGACTTTC.

Many counts were recorded for this clonotype. V gene TRBV28 combines with J gene TRBJ2-1, with D possibly being TRBD1 (5 bases). CDR1 and CDR2 (germline): MDHEN, SYDVKM. The CDR3 is made up of 15 amino acids. Trimming took off 6 bases at V and 8 bases at J, with 20 bases between the two ends. The CDR3 nucleotides are TGTGCCAGCAGCTCCCCGGCCCTCAGGGCCCATGAGCAGTTCTTC. This sequence encodes CASSSPALRAHEQFF.